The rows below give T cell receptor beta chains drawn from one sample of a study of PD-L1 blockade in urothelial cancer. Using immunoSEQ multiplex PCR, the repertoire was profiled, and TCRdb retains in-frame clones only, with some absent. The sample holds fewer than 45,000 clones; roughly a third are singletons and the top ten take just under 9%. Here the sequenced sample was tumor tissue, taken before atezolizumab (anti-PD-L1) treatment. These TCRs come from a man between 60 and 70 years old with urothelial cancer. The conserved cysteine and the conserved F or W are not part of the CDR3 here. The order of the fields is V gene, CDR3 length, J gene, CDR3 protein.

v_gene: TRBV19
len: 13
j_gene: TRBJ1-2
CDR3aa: ASSLPTGGRYGYT

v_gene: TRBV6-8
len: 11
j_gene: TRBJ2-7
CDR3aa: ASSWQGEAEQY

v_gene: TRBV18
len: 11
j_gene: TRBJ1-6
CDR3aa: ASSQYSNSPLH

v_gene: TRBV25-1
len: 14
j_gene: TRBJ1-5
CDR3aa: ASSARGKGANQPQH

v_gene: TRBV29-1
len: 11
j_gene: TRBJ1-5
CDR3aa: SVARAGNQPQH

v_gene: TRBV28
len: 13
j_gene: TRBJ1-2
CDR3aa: ASSLDRYSNYGYT

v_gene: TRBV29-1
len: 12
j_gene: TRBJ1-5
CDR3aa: SVSGGGINQPQH

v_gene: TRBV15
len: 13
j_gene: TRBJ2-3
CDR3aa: ATSRRVSSTDTQY

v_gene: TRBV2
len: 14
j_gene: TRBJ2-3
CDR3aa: ANNLRTGGGTDTQY

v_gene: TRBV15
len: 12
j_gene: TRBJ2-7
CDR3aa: ATSRDVGSPEQY

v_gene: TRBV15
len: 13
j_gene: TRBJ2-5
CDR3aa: ATSRDFSGQETQY

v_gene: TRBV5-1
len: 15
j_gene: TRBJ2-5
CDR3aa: ASSFRGLVGLEETQY

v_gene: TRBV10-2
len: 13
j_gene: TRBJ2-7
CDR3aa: ASSESLAVDYEQY

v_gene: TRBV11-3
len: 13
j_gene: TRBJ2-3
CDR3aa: ASSLQSGGGDTQY

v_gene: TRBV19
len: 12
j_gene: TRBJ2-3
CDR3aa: ASRGQGGTDTQY

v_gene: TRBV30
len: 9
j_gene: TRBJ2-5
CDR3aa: AWSARETQY

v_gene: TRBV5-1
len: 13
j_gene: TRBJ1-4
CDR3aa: ASSGGTGVNEKLF